The T cell receptor (beta chain) under discussion was sequenced for a study of cytomegalovirus exposure and HLA in healthy donors. This CDR3 is 15 amino acids long. Trimming took 3 bases from V and 1 from J, leaving 11 bases between them. Germline CDR1 MDHEN, CDR2 SYDVKM. Profiled with immunoSEQ multiplex PCR; TCRdb holds only in-frame clones, not every one. The sample holds 150,000 to 200,000 clones; approximately 89% are singletons and the top ten take 10% to 13%. The genes are TRBV28 and TRBJ2-3; D is uncertain. This receptor was obtained from a woman aged 18-29 years in good health and CMV-seropositive. The sample consisted of PBMCs. The CDR3 DNA reads as TGTGCCAGCAGTTTCCTCGACATGGGCACAGATACGCAGTATTTT. The encoded protein is CASSFLDMGTDTQYF.